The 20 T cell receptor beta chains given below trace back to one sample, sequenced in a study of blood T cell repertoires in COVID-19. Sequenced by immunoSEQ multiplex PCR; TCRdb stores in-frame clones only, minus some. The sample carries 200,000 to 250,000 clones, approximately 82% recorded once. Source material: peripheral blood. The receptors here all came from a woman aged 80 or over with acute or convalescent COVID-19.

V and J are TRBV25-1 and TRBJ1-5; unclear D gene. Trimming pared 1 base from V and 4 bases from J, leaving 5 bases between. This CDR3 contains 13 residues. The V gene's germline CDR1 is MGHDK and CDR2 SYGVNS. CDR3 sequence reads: CASSEFGNQPQHF. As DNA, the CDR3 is TGTGCCAGCAGTGAATTCGGGAATCAGCCCCAGCATTTT.

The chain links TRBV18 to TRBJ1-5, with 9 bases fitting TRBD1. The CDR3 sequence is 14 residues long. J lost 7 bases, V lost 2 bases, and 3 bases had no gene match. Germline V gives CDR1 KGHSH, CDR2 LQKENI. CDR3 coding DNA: TGTGCCAGCTCACCAAGGGACAGGGAACAGCCCCAGCATTTT. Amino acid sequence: CASSPRDREQPQHF. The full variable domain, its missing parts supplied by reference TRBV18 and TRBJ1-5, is NAGVMQNPRHLVRRRGQEARLRCSPMKGHSHVYWYRQLPEEGLKFMVYLQKENIIDESGMPKERFSAEFPKEGPSILRIQQVVRGDSAAYFCASSPRDREQPQHFGDGTRLSIL.

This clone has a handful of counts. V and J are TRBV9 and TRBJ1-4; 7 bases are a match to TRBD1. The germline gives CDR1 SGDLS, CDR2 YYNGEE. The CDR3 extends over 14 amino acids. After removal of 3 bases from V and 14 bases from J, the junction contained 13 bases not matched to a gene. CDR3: CASSAGQGGFGLFF. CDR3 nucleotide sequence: TGTGCCAGCAGCGCGGGGCAGGGGGGTTTCGGTCTGTTTTTT.

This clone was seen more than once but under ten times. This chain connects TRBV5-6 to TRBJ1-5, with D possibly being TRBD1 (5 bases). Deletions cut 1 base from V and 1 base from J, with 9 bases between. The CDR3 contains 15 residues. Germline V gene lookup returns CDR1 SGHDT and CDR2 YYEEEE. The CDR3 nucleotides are TGTGCCAGCAGCTTGAGGGGCGCCAGCAATCAGCCCCAGCATTTT. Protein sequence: CASSLRGASNQPQHF.

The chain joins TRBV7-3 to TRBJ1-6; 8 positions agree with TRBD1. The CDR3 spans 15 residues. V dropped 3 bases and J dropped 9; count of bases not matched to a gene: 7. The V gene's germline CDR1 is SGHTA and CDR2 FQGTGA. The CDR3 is CASSFKDRAGSPLHF. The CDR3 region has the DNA TGTGCCAGCAGCTTCAAGGACAGGGCAGGTTCACCCCTCCACTTT.

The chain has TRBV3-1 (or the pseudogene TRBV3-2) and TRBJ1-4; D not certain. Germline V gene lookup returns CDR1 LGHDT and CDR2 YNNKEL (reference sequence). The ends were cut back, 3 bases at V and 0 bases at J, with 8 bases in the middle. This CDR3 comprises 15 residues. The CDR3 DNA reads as TGTGCCAGCAGCCACCGACAAACAACTAATGAAAAACTGTTTTTT. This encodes CASSHRQTTNEKLFF.

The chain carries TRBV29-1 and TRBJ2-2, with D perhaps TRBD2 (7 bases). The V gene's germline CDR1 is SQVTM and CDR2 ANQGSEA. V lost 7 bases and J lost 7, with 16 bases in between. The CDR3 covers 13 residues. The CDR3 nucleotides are TGCAGCGCTATTGGGGGGGGCGGCGGGGAGCTGTTTTTT. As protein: CSAIGGGGGELFF.

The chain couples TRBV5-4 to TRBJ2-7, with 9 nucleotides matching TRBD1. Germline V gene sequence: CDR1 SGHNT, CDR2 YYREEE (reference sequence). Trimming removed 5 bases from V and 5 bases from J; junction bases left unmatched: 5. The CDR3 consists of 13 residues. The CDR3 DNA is TGTGCCAGCAGTTTGACAGGGGGGAACGAGCAGTACTTC. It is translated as CASSLTGGNEQYF. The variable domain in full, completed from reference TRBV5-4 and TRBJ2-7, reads ETGVTQSPTHLIKTRGQQVTLRCSSQSGHNTVSWYQQALGQGPQFIFQYYREEENGRGNFPPRFSGLQFPNYSSELNVNALELDDSALYLCASSLTGGNEQYFGPGTRLTVT.

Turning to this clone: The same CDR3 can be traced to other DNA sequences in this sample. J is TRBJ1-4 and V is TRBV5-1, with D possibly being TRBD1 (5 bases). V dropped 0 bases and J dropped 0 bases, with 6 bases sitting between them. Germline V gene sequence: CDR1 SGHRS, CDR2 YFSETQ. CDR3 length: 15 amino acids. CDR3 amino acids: CASSLEGATNEKLFF. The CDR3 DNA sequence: TGCGCCAGCAGCTTGGAAGGGGCAACTAATGAAAAACTGTTTTTT.

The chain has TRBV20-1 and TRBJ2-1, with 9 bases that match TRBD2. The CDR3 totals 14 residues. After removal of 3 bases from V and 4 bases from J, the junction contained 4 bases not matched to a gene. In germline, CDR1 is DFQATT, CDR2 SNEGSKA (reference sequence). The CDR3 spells CSASGTSLYNEQFF. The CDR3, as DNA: TGCAGTGCTAGTGGGACTAGCCTATACAATGAGCAGTTCTTC.

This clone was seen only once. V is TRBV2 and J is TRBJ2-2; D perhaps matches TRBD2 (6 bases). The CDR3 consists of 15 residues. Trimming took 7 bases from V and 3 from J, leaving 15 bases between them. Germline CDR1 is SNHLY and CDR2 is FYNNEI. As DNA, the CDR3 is TGTGCCAGCAACTCCGGGGGACCTCACACCGGGGAGCTGTTTTTT. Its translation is CASNSGGPHTGELFF. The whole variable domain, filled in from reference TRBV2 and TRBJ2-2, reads EPEVTQTPSHQVTQMGQEVILRCVPISNHLYFYWYRQILGQKVEFLVSFYNNEISEKSEIFDDQFSVERPDGSNFTLKIRSTKLEDSAMYFCASNSGGPHTGELFFGEGSRLTVL.

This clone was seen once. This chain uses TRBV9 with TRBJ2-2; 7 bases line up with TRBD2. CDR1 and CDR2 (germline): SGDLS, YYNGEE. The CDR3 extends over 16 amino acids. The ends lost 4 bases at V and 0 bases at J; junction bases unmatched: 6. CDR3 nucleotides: TGTGCCAGCAGCCCTAGTAGCGGGTCGAACACCGGGGAGCTGTTTTTT. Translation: CASSPSSGSNTGELFF.

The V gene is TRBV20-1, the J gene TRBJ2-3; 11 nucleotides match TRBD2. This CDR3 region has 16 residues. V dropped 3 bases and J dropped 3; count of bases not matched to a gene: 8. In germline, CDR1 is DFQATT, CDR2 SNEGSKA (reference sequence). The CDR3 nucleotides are TGCAGTGCTAGTCGGGCTAGCGGGGGGAAGACAGATACGCAGTATTTT. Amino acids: CSASRASGGKTDTQYF.

The CDR3 region has the DNA TGTGCCACCAGCAGGGGGGACAGGGCAAACCTGAACACTGAAGCTTTCTTT. Translating it yields CATSRGDRANLNTEAFF. The rearrangement joins TRBV15 to TRBJ1-1, with 9 bases fitting TRBD1. Germline values: CDR1 LNHNV, CDR2 YYDKDF (reference sequence). The CDR3 is made up of 17 amino acids. With V trimmed by 3 bases and J by 0 bases, 8 bases remained unmatched.

The CDR3 DNA is TGCGCCAGCAGCCTGAGACAGGGGAAGGAGAACACTGAAGCTTTCTTT. As protein: CASSLRQGKENTEAFF. The rearrangement joins TRBV5-1 to TRBJ1-1; TRBD1 agrees at 8 bases. In germline, CDR1 is SGHRS, CDR2 YFSETQ. The CDR3 length is 16 residues. The V and J ends lost 4 bases and 1 base, in that order; junction bases with no gene match: 9. The complete variable domain, with remaining parts taken from reference TRBV5-1 and TRBJ1-1, reads KAGVTQTPRYLIKTRGQQVTLSCSPISGHRSVSWYQQTPGQGLQFLFEYFSETQRNKGNFPGRFSGRQFSNSRSEMNVSTLELGDSALYLCASSLRQGKENTEAFFGQGTRLTVV.

CDR3 sequence (DNA): TGTGCCAGCAGTGAAGCGGACTGGCAAGAGACCCAGTACTTC. Residues: CASSEADWQETQYF. The J gene is TRBJ2-5, the V gene TRBV2; TRBD2 is a possible D gene (5 bases). This CDR3 comprises 14 residues. The germline V gene encodes CDR1 SNHLY and CDR2 FYNNEI. The V end was cut by 0 bases, the J end by 2 bases, with 7 bases between.

The CDR3 nucleotides read TGTGCCAGCAGTCTCGGGGGTTTAGACTATGGCTACACCTTC. Its protein is CASSLGGLDYGYTF. V usage is TRBV28 and J usage is TRBJ1-2; maybe TRBD1 (5 bases). The CDR3 consists of 14 residues. Germline CDR1 is MDHEN and CDR2 is SYDVKM. V was clipped by 5 bases and J by 3 bases, with 13 bases between them.

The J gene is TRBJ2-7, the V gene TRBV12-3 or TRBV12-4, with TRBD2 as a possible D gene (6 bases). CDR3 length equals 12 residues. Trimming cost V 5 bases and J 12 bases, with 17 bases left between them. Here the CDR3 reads CASSPSEGGRYF. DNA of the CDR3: TGTGCCAGCAGTCCATCTGAGGGAGGTCGGTACTTC.

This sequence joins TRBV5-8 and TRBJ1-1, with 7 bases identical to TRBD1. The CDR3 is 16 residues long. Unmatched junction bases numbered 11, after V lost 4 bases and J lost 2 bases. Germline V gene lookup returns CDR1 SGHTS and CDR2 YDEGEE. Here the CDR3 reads CASSRSHRGFNTEAFF. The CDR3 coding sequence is TGTGCCAGCAGCCGCTCACACAGGGGTTTCAACACTGAAGCTTTCTTT.

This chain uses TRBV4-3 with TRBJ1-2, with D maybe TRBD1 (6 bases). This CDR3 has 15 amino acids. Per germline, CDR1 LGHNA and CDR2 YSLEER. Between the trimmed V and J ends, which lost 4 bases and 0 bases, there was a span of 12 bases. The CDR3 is CASSLRTETNYGYTF. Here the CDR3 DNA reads TGCGCCAGCAGCCTACGGACAGAGACTAACTATGGCTACACCTTC.